This paragraph covers one T cell receptor beta chain sequence. What it binds is unknown. The sample comes from a study of T cell repertoires in cytomegalovirus infection. Study results and limitations: It was HLA-C-restricted CMV-specific TCR beta clonotypes that dominated the response ex vivo. Of the TCR beta families, the public ones yielded a cumulative frequency that identified carriers of CMV plus the relevant HLA.

Germline V gene sequence: CDR1 MNHEY, CDR2 SMNVEV (reference sequence). CDR3 length: 12 residues. V lost 5 bases to trimming and J lost 8 bases, with 12 bases between them. TCRdb re-derived calls from the reads in MiXCR, one entry per CDR3 protein. Of 830,000 or so distinct CDR3 sequences listed, roughly 33% are singletons. The TCR originated in a human donor in good health (CMV status not recorded). Some clones in this sample may be carry-over from other donors' samples. The specimen comprised cultured CD8+ T cells from PBMCs, sampled from culture after CMV antigen stimulation. The chain has TRBV27 and TRBJ1-2; D gene uncertain. The DNA for the CDR3 is TGTGCCAGCAGTAATATGGGGAGCGGCTACACCTTC. It translates to CASSNMGSGYTF.